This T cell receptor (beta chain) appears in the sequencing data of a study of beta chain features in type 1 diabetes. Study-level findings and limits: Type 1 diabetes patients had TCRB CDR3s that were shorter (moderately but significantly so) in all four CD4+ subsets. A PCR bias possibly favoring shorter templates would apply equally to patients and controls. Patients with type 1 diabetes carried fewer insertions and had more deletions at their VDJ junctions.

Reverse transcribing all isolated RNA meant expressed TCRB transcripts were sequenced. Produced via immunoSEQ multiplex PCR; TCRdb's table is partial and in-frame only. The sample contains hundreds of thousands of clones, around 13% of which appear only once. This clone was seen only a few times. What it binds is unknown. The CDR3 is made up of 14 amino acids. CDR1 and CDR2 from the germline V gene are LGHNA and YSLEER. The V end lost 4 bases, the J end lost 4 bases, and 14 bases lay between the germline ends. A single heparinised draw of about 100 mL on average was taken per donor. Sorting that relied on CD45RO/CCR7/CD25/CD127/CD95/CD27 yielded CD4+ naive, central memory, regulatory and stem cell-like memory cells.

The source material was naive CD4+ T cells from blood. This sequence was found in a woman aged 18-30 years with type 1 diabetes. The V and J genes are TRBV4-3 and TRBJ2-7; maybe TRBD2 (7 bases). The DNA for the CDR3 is TGCGCCAGCAGCCGATCGGGGGGCGAATACGAGCAGTACTTC. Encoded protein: CASSRSGGEYEQYF.